This T cell receptor beta chain was identified during a study of a mutant IDH1 vaccine in newly diagnosed glioma. Background on the study: In weeks 1, 3, 5, 7, 11, 15, 19 and 23, patients were vaccinated. Earlier care involved radiotherapy, temozolomide, or both, and the majority received both.

For this clone: Its antigen remains unknown.

The study's findings and limits: Patients mounted vaccine-induced immune responses in roughly 93% of cases.

Time point meaning: week 23, last vaccination. Mutant IDH1 20-mer peptide, at 300 ug, made up each vaccine dose, with topical imiquimod. The donors had new WHO grade 3 or 4 astrocytomas; these were IDH1-mutant and ATRX-lost. Measured with immunoSEQ multiplex PCR; TCRdb has only the in-frame clones, and not every one. The sample carries roughly 60,000 clones, 70% to 90% recorded once. The CDR3 is 18 amino acids. Trimming stripped 4 bases from V and 0 bases from J, with 20 bases between. Germline V gives CDR1 SGHKS, CDR2 YYEKEE (reference sequence). The material was PBMCs, obtained from a glioma patient whose treatment included an IDH1 peptide vaccine. This chain links TRBV5-5 with TRBJ1-5; a possible D gene is TRBD1 (6 bases). The source is a man aged 30 to 45 with glioma. The CDR3 loop reads CASSQYHRDTYSNQPQHF. For the CDR3, the DNA is TGTGCCAGCAGCCAATATCACCGGGACACCTATAGCAATCAGCCCCAGCATTTT.